The 16 T cell receptor beta chains presented below share a single source sample, sequenced in a study of Graves' ophthalmopathy and Graves' hyperthyroidism. From RNA, the CDR3 regions of TCR beta chains were amplified and sequenced. First-round RT-PCR employed HTBI primers, with a second-round multiplex PCR after it. One entry per CDR3 protein results from TCRdb running MiXCR on the multiplex PCR reads. The sample consists of around 1.1 million distinct CDR3 sequences, 35% to 40% of them appearing once. The source material was peripheral blood or thyroid tissue (not recorded which). All receptors come from an adult man with Graves' hyperthyroidism.

As regards this clonotype: A much larger clone lies one base from this, so it may be a read error. The chain employs TRBV10-3 and TRBJ1-6, with TRBD1 as a possible D gene (6 bases). Trimming removed 5 bases at V and 6 bases at J, with 14 bases between. The length of the CDR3 is 15 residues. The germline CDR1 and CDR2 sequences are ENHRY and SYGVKD. CDR3 in DNA: TGTGCCATCAGTTACGAACAGGGAGGTAATTCACCCCTCCACTTT. Protein sequence: CAISYEQGGNSPLHF.

This clonotype was detected ten times or more. V usage is TRBV10-2 and J usage is TRBJ1-2, with a weak D call TRBD1 (5 bases). This CDR3 contains 16 residues. Germline loops: CDR1 WSHSY, CDR2 SAAADI. The V end was cut by 6 bases, the J end by 3 bases, with 20 bases between. CDR3 DNA sequence: TGCGCCAGCAGCCAAAGCGATACGGGGCTTGACTATGGCTACACCTTC. Translating it yields CASSQSDTGLDYGYTF.

This rearrangement joins TRBV25-1 to TRBJ2-5; either TRBD1 or TRBD2 may fit D (6 bases each). From germline, CDR1 is MGHDK and CDR2 SYGVNS. CDR3 length: 15 amino acids. Deletions cut 5 bases from V and 0 bases from J, with 13 bases between. CDR3 loop: CASSLWRGYQETQYF. The CDR3 nucleotides read TGTGCCAGCAGTTTATGGAGGGGGTACCAAGAGACCCAGTACTTC.

The genes are TRBV5-1 and TRBJ2-5; tentatively, D is TRBD1 or TRBD2 (5 bases each). This CDR3 region has 15 residues. The V gene's germline CDR1 is SGHRS and CDR2 YFSETQ. V was cut by 8 bases and J by 1 base, with 18 bases left in between. The CDR3 DNA follows: TGCGCCAGTAGCGCTTACCGACAGAGCCAAGAGACCCAGTACTTC. Protein sequence: CASSAYRQSQETQYF.

This clonotype was seen many times. The genes are TRBV29-1 and TRBJ1-1, with D unresolved. From germline, CDR1 is SQVTM and CDR2 ANQGSEA. V lost 5 bases and J 1 base, leaving 11 bases between the germline ends. The CDR3 has 13 residues. The CDR3 reads CSVPVWGNTEAFF. The CDR3 coding sequence is TGCAGCGTTCCAGTTTGGGGGAACACTGAAGCTTTCTTT.

On this clonotype itself: This may be a read error: a much more frequent sequence differs by one nucleotide. The chain uses TRBV7-3 and TRBJ2-7; TRBD1 aligns across 7 bases. V was clipped by 3 bases and J by 6 bases; unmatched bases: 5. Germline assignment: CDR1 SGHTA and CDR2 FQGTGA. The CDR3 consists of 13 residues. CDR3 amino acids: CASSLRTGPEQYF. CDR3 nucleotides: TGTGCCAGCAGCTTGAGGACAGGCCCCGAGCAGTACTTC.

The genes are TRBV28 and TRBJ2-7, with D possibly TRBD2 on 6 matching bases. This CDR3 spans 10 amino acids. Per germline, CDR1 MDHEN and CDR2 SYDVKM. Trimming pared 11 bases from V and 3 bases from J, leaving 8 bases between. The DNA for the CDR3 is TGTGCCGCCGGGGGCTACGAGCAGTACTTC. This sequence encodes CAAGGYEQYF. Complete variable domain (other parts from reference TRBV28 and TRBJ2-7): DVKVTQSSRYLVKRTGEKVFLECVQDMDHENMFWYRQDPGLGLRLIYFSYDVKMKEKGDIPEGYSVSREKKERFSLILESASTNQTSMYLCAAGGYEQYFGPGTRLTVT.

The genes are TRBV5-1 and TRBJ2-5; D is undetermined. Germline loops: CDR1 SGHRS, CDR2 YFSETQ. The CDR3 is 13 residues long. V was trimmed by 7 bases and J by 1 base, leaving 11 bases between them. The CDR3 sequence: CASHPVGQETQYF. CDR3 bases: TGCGCCAGCCATCCAGTCGGCCAAGAGACCCAGTACTTC. The full variable domain, completed using reference TRBV5-1 and TRBJ2-5, is KAGVTQTPRYLIKTRGQQVTLSCSPISGHRSVSWYQQTPGQGLQFLFEYFSETQRNKGNFPGRFSGRQFSNSRSEMNVSTLELGDSALYLCASHPVGQETQYFGPGTRLLVL.

Note on this clonotype: Germline and junction disagree at one end, which may indicate a read error. The J gene is TRBJ1-1, the V gene TRBV5-4; unclear D gene. Germline loops: CDR1 SGHNT, CDR2 YYREEE (reference sequence). The CDR3 spans 16 residues. CDR3 loop: CAGSSKALTLNTEAFF. The CDR3 bases are TGTGCCGGCAGCTCGAAAGCTTTGACATTGAACACTGAAGCTTTCTTT. Looking up the rest from reference TRBV5-4 and TRBJ1-1 gives the full variable domain: ETGVTQSPTHLIKTRGQQVTLRCSSQSGHNTVSWYQQALGQGPQFIFQYYREEENGRGNFPPRFSGLQFPNYSSELNVNALELDDSALYLCAGSSKALTLNTEAFFGQGTRLTVV.

This clonotype was picked up many times. The chain couples TRBV29-1 to TRBJ2-7; 9 bases are shared with TRBD2. With V trimmed by 8 bases and J by 0 bases, 8 bases remained unmatched. CDR1 SQVTM and CDR2 ANQGSEA come from the germline V gene. The CDR3 totals 14 residues. CDR3 amino acids: CSMSSGRPSYEQYF. CDR3 sequence (DNA): TGCAGCATGTCGAGCGGGAGGCCCTCCTACGAGCAGTACTTC.

V and J are TRBV5-4 and TRBJ1-2, with D perhaps TRBD1 (5 bases). Trimming left V 0 bases short and J 4 bases short, with 10 bases between. The CDR3 sequence is 14 residues long. Germline V gene data show CDR1 as SGHNT and CDR2 as YYREEE (reference sequence). The CDR3 nucleotides are TGTGCCAGCAGCTTGGATCTGGGGACCTATGGCTACACCTTC. Amino acid sequence: CASSLDLGTYGYTF.

Ten or more counts support this clonotype. The rearrangement joins TRBV7-2 to TRBJ1-5; tentative D call: TRBD1 (5 bases). The germline V gene has CDR1 SGHTA and CDR2 FQGNSA. Trimming took 4 bases from V and 7 from J, leaving 14 bases between them. There are 14 residues in the CDR3. The CDR3 DNA sequence: TGTGCCAGCAGCTCTGACAGTCGGGGCCAGCCCCAGCATTTT. Amino acids: CASSSDSRGQPQHF.

For this clonotype: The germline gene is not matched at one end of the junction; a read error may be the cause. The chain employs TRBV19 and TRBJ1-5; TRBD1 might be the D (5 bases). There are 13 residues in the CDR3. Per the germline V gene, CDR1 is LNHDA and CDR2 is SQIVND (reference sequence). CDR3 residues: CAGSITPDKSQHF. Written as DNA, the CDR3 is TGTGCCGGTAGTATCACCCCGGACAAAAGCCAGCATTTT.

This clonotype was found many times. This chain joins TRBV20-1 and TRBJ2-7, with a possible D match to TRBD2 (6 bases). Trimming cost V 3 bases and J 3 bases, with 15 bases left between them. Germline V lookup: CDR1 DFQATT, CDR2 SNEGSKA (reference sequence). CDR3 length: 14 residues. The CDR3 DNA is TGCAGTGCTAGTCAACCGGGACTCGGCTACGAGCAGTACTTC. It is translated as CSASQPGLGYEQYF.

This clonotype was seen repeatedly, ten times or more. The genes are TRBV7-9 and TRBJ1-4; possibly TRBD1 for D (5 bases). This CDR3 is 15 amino acids long. Trimming shortened V by 3 bases and J by 6 bases, and 14 bases separated the two germline ends. Germline assignment: CDR1 SEHNR and CDR2 FQNEAQ (reference sequence). This CDR3 reads CASSFLQGEDEKLFF. CDR3 coding DNA: TGTGCCAGCAGCTTCCTCCAGGGAGAGGATGAAAAACTGTTTTTT.

The genes are TRBV29-1 and TRBJ2-7; 7 bases agree with TRBD1. Germline V gene sequence: CDR1 SQVTM, CDR2 ANQGSEA. CDR3 size: 11 residues. V was clipped by 8 bases and J by 2 bases; unmatched bases: 3. The CDR3 bases are TGCAGCTTGGACAGGACCTACGAGCAGTACTTC. Residues: CSLDRTYEQYF.